This record concerns one T cell receptor beta chain sequence. Its antigen is undetermined. These data are taken from a study of cytomegalovirus exposure and HLA in healthy donors. Whole-study results and caveats: Through in vitro validation, a few CMV-associated chains were shown to be specific for CMV antigens. Cytomegalovirus-associated status was assigned to roughly 160 TCR beta chains. Later, an analysis found that TCR clusters from the first cohort tended to co-occur in the 120 or so validation repertoires.

V gave up 7 bases and J gave up 5 bases, with 11 bases separating them. This CDR3 spans 13 amino acids. CDR1 and CDR2 from the germline V gene are SEHNR and FQNEAQ (reference sequence). Profiled with immunoSEQ multiplex PCR; TCRdb holds only in-frame clones, not every one. The sample lists some 310,000 clones; approximately 88% were seen once. The donors were part of the 120-subject validation cohort, which stood apart from the 666-subject first cohort. This chain joins TRBV7-9 and TRBJ1-4, with a tentative D call TRBD1 (5 bases). The material sequenced was PBMCs. The source is a young man in good health and CMV-seronegative. CDR3 protein: CASTPGGNEKLFF. The CDR3 DNA sequence: TGTGCCAGCACCCCGGGGGGGAATGAAAAACTGTTTTTT. The full variable domain, its missing parts supplied by reference TRBV7-9 and TRBJ1-4, is DTGVSQNPRHKITKRGQNVTFRCDPISEHNRLYWYRQTLGQGPEFLTYFQNEAQLEKSRLLSDRFSAERPKGSFSTLEIQRTEQGDSAMYLCASTPGGNEKLFFGSGTQLSVL.